This passage covers 23 T cell receptor beta chains from one sample sequenced in a study of blood T cell repertoires in COVID-19. TCRdb's table, derived via immunoSEQ multiplex PCR, lists solely in-frame clones and lacks some. The table lists some 290,000 clones, roughly 90% of them singletons. Input material: peripheral blood. The receptors stem from a woman aged 40 to 50 with COVID-19, enrolled during active disease.

This clone was picked up a small number of times. This rearrangement joins TRBV9 to TRBJ1-6, with 7 bases matching TRBD1. The CDR3 extends over 16 amino acids. Trimming took 0 bases from V and 6 from J; bases not matched to a gene: 6. Germline CDR1 and CDR2: SGDLS and YYNGEE. This chain's CDR3 is CASSVGAGTANSPLHF. As DNA, the CDR3 is TGTGCCAGCAGCGTAGGGGCAGGGACAGCTAATTCACCCCTCCACTTT.

The chain recombines TRBV10-3 with TRBJ2-3; 10 bases are a match to TRBD1. This CDR3 comprises 13 residues. CDR1 is ENHRY and CDR2 is SYGVKD in the germline V gene. V dropped 7 bases and J dropped 4; count of bases not matched to a gene: 2. The CDR3 here is CAIKDRGADTQYF. The CDR3 DNA follows: TGTGCCATCAAGGACAGGGGGGCAGATACGCAGTATTTT.

The chain joins TRBV10-3 to TRBJ2-5; TRBD1 might be the D (6 bases). V shed 10 bases and J shed 5 bases, with 23 bases lying between them. This CDR3 is built from 15 residues. Germline V gene data show CDR1 as ENHRY and CDR2 as SYGVKD. DNA for the CDR3: TGTGCCACCCAGGGGACCGGGTTGGTTCGGGAGACCCAGTACTTC. Translated: CATQGTGLVRETQYF.

The chain combines TRBV20-1 with TRBJ2-7, with a possible D match to TRBD1 (6 bases). V shed 3 bases and J shed 3 bases, with 12 bases lying between them. CDR3 length: 13 residues. Looked up from germline, CDR1 is DFQATT and CDR2 is SNEGSKA (reference sequence). The CDR3 reads CSASFTGNYEQYF. In DNA, the CDR3 is TGCAGTGCTAGTTTTACAGGGAACTACGAGCAGTACTTC.

The rearrangement links TRBV9 to TRBJ2-1; D perhaps matches TRBD1 (6 bases). Trimming took 0 bases from V and 0 from J, leaving 10 bases between them. The germline CDR1 and CDR2 sequences are SGDLS and YYNGEE. The CDR3 totals 16 residues. The DNA for the CDR3 is TGTGCCAGCAGCGTAGATACAGGGAGCTCCTACAATGAGCAGTTCTTC. Translating it yields CASSVDTGSSYNEQFF.

This clone was observed a handful of times. The DNA for the CDR3 is TGTGCCAGCAGTTACGGGAGGACCGGGGAGCTGTTTTTT. Translated: CASSYGRTGELFF. The V call is TRBV6-5, the J call TRBJ2-2; TRBD2 is a possible D gene (6 bases). Trimming cost V 2 bases and J 5 bases, with 6 bases left between them. This CDR3 spans 13 amino acids. The germline V gene encodes CDR1 MNHEY and CDR2 SVGAGI.

The chain couples TRBV2 to TRBJ2-5; TRBD2 agrees at 9 bases. The germline V gene encodes CDR1 SNHLY and CDR2 FYNNEI. The V gene end was trimmed by 7 bases and the J gene end by 5 bases; junction bases not matched to a gene: 11. The CDR3 has 15 residues. This CDR3 reads CASIGLAGPRETQYF. Written as DNA, the CDR3 is TGTGCCAGCATCGGCCTAGCGGGGCCCCGGGAGACCCAGTACTTC.

The chain links TRBV3-1 (or the pseudogene TRBV3-2) to TRBJ1-1; D is uncertain. Trimming stripped 5 bases from V and 1 base from J, with 8 bases between. The CDR3 has 13 amino acids. Per germline, CDR1 LGHDT and CDR2 YNNKEL (reference sequence). The CDR3 spells CASSFTRNTEAFF. For the CDR3, the DNA is TGTGCCAGCAGCTTTACTAGGAACACTGAAGCTTTCTTT.

The rearrangement uses TRBV28 and TRBJ2-2; D not certain. V lost 3 bases and J lost 9, with 11 bases in between. This CDR3 has 13 residues. The germline CDR1 and CDR2 sequences are MDHEN and SYDVKM. The CDR3 DNA is TGTGCCAGCAGTTTCGTTTCCCCCCGGGAGCTGTTTTTT. It translates to CASSFVSPRELFF.

The chain employs TRBV6-5 and TRBJ1-3; maybe TRBD1 (5 bases). V was shortened by 7 bases and J by 2 bases, with 9 bases between the two germline ends. This CDR3 is built from 13 residues. Germline assignment: CDR1 MNHEY and CDR2 SVGAGI. In DNA form, the CDR3 reads TGTGCCAGCAATTCAGGGCCTGGAAACACCATATATTTT. Protein product: CASNSGPGNTIYF.

The chain joins TRBV6-5 to TRBJ1-3; TRBD1 might be the D (6 bases). V was clipped by 4 bases and J by 8 bases, with 12 bases between them. Per the germline V gene, CDR1 is MNHEY and CDR2 is SVGAGI. The CDR3 is 13 residues long. Here the CDR3 DNA reads TGTGCCAGCAGTTCAACAGGGAGGGACACCATATATTTT. Protein sequence: CASSSTGRDTIYF.

The gene calls are TRBV28 and TRBJ2-1, with D possibly TRBD2 on 5 matching bases. Germline V gene sequence: CDR1 MDHEN, CDR2 SYDVKM. V was pared by 4 bases and J by 5 bases, with 12 bases between. CDR3 size: 14 residues. CDR3 residues: CASSWGAPHNEQFF. DNA of the CDR3: TGTGCCAGCAGTTGGGGAGCCCCACACAATGAGCAGTTCTTC.

The genes are TRBV28 and TRBJ1-5, with 8 nucleotides matching TRBD1. The CDR3 extends over 13 amino acids. CDR1 MDHEN and CDR2 SYDVKM come from the germline V gene. V shed 6 bases, J shed 9 bases, and the junction held 7 bases outside the gene matches. The CDR3 spells CASSGQGIGPQHF. The CDR3 DNA reads TGTGCCAGCAGCGGACAGGGTATAGGGCCCCAGCATTTT.

The chain joins TRBV24-1 to TRBJ2-6; TRBD1 is a possible D gene (5 bases). Trimming removed 6 bases from V and 4 bases from J, with 15 bases in between. The germline V gene encodes CDR1 KGHDR and CDR2 SFDVKD. This CDR3 is built from 16 residues. CDR3: CATSPSGKPGANVLTF. Written as DNA, the CDR3 is TGTGCCACCAGTCCTTCAGGGAAGCCCGGGGCCAACGTCCTGACTTTC.

The J gene is TRBJ1-2, the V gene TRBV15; tentatively, D is TRBD1 (6 bases). Trimming pared 0 bases from V and 4 bases from J, leaving 15 bases between. CDR1 is LNHNV and CDR2 is YYDKDF in the germline V gene (reference sequence). There are 16 residues in the CDR3. Here the CDR3 DNA reads TGTGCCACCAGCAGAGATTACAGGGCCCTTTTCTATGGCTACACCTTC. Protein product: CATSRDYRALFYGYTF.

The chain is built from TRBV19 and TRBJ2-2; possible D gene TRBD1, 6 bases. Germline values: CDR1 LNHDA, CDR2 SQIVND (reference sequence). Trimming pared 7 bases from V and 0 bases from J, leaving 18 bases between. The CDR3 length is 17 residues. CDR3 sequence (DNA): TGTGCCAGTACTAATAGGGTACCAGGGGCGAACACCGGGGAGCTGTTTTTT. It yields the protein CASTNRVPGANTGELFF.

The V gene is TRBV29-1, the J gene TRBJ2-1; tentative D call: TRBD1 (5 bases). The CDR3 runs to 17 residues. Trimming took off 7 bases at V and 5 bases at J, with 27 bases between the two ends. Germline lookup yields CDR1 SQVTM and CDR2 ANQGSEA. For the CDR3, the DNA is TGCAGCGGGGGCGGTGGGTTCCTTCAATCTCGGGACAATGAGCAGTTCTTC. As protein: CSGGGGFLQSRDNEQFF.

V and J are TRBV5-1 and TRBJ1-1; D gene unclear. Germline loops: CDR1 SGHRS, CDR2 YFSETQ. The CDR3 is 14 amino acids. Trimming cost V 0 bases and J 4 bases, with 10 bases left between them. In DNA, the CDR3 is TGCGCCAGCAGCTTGGAACAGATTTCCACTGAAGCTTTCTTT. Translated: CASSLEQISTEAFF.

This chain links TRBV19 with TRBJ1-6; TRBD1 matches 7 bases. V dropped 6 bases and J dropped 9; count of bases not matched to a gene: 5. Germline CDR1 and CDR2: LNHDA and SQIVND (reference sequence). CDR3 length equals 13 residues. The CDR3: CASSPDRVSPLHF. CDR3 DNA sequence: TGTGCCAGTAGCCCTGACAGGGTTTCACCCCTCCACTTT.

This chain links TRBV28 with TRBJ2-4, with no clear D. The CDR3 covers 16 residues. The ends were cut back, 7 bases at V and 1 base at J, with 17 bases in the middle. Germline loops: CDR1 MDHEN, CDR2 SYDVKM. The CDR3 reads CASTRQLFMAKNIQYF. The CDR3 coding sequence is TGTGCCAGCACCAGACAACTCTTTATGGCCAAAAACATTCAGTACTTC.

The chain joins TRBV3-1 (or the pseudogene TRBV3-2) to TRBJ2-3, with a tentative D call TRBD2 (5 bases). V was shortened by 1 base and J by 4 bases, with 12 bases between the two germline ends. The CDR3 is made up of 15 amino acids. CDR1 is LGHDT and CDR2 is YNNKEL in the germline V gene (reference sequence). The DNA of the CDR3 is TGTGCCAGCAGCCAAGTGGTAGGGAGCGCAGATACGCAGTATTTT. Residues: CASSQVVGSADTQYF.

The chain recombines TRBV11-3 with TRBJ2-1; TRBD2 matches at 9 bases. J gave up 9 bases and V 4 bases, and 13 bases lay outside the gene matches. Germline V gene sequence: CDR1 SGHNT, CDR2 YENEEA. The CDR3 contains 16 residues. The CDR3 is CASSYTSGHVVPEQFF. CDR3 coding DNA: TGTGCCAGCAGCTACACTAGCGGGCACGTCGTACCTGAGCAGTTCTTC.

This chain joins TRBV27 and TRBJ2-3; perhaps TRBD1 as D (6 bases). V dropped 4 bases and J dropped 2 bases, with 16 bases sitting between them. CDR1 is MNHEY and CDR2 is SMNVEV in the germline V gene (reference sequence). The CDR3 contains 16 residues. For the CDR3, the DNA is TGTGCCAGCAGTTCGGACAAAGGGGGTCACACAGATACGCAGTATTTT. It yields the protein CASSSDKGGHTDTQYF.